The 32 T cell receptor beta chains in this list originate from one sample, sequenced in a study of technical replicates of blood from a few donors. Here immunoSEQ multiplex PCR was the method, and the copy in TCRdb shows in-frame clones only, minus some. The table includes fewer than 65,000 clones, 70% to 90% detected once. Material for sequencing was PBMCs. These receptors were collected from a human donor in good health. Some clones in this sample may be carry-over from other donors' samples.

V gene TRBV2 combines with J gene TRBJ2-2; 10 bases are a match to TRBD2. V shed 6 bases, J shed 6 bases, and the junction held 7 bases outside the gene matches. CDR1 and CDR2 from the germline V gene are SNHLY and FYNNEI. The CDR3 has 15 residues. The CDR3 DNA sequence: TGTGCCAGCAGATCTAGCGGGAGTTTGGCCGGGGAGCTGTTTTTT. Translation: CASRSSGSLAGELFF.

The chain carries TRBV15 and TRBJ1-5; TRBD1 matches at 9 bases. This CDR3 is 15 amino acids long. Germline assignment: CDR1 LNHNV and CDR2 YYDKDF (reference sequence). Trimming cost V 4 bases and J 3 bases; bases outside gene matches: 4. CDR3 in DNA: TGTGCCACCAGCATGGGACAGGGCGACAATCAGCCCCAGCATTTT. Translating it yields CATSMGQGDNQPQHF.

The chain uses TRBV19 and TRBJ1-6, with D possibly being TRBD1 (5 bases). The germline V and J ends were trimmed by 3 bases and 7 bases, with 10 bases remaining between them. The CDR3 extends over 14 amino acids. Per the germline V gene, CDR1 is LNHDA and CDR2 is SQIVND (reference sequence). The chain's CDR3 is CASSIGGDNSPLHF. The CDR3 DNA follows: TGTGCCAGTAGTATTGGAGGGGACAATTCACCCCTCCACTTT.

This clone was picked up one time. The junction and the germline gene differ at one end; a read error may be behind it. The chain combines TRBV5-4 with TRBJ2-3, with 7 bases fitting TRBD1. Germline assignment: CDR1 SGHNT and CDR2 YYREEE (reference sequence). The CDR3 has 13 residues. The CDR3 DNA reads TGTGCCAGCAGCTTAGCCGGGACAGCTACGCAGTATTTT. Translated, it gives CASSLAGTATQYF.

This chain connects TRBV6-1 to TRBJ2-5; 8 bases map to TRBD2. The CDR3 covers 16 residues. The V gene's germline CDR1 is MNHNS and CDR2 SASEGT. V dropped 1 base and J dropped 4; count of bases not matched to a gene: 8. DNA of the CDR3: TGTGCCAGCAGTGAAGAGAGCGGGGGAGGGGGAGAGACCCAGTACTTC. As protein: CASSEESGGGGETQYF.

DNA for the CDR3: TGTGCCAGCAGGAGGGACAGAACCGACTCCATATATTTT. Amino acids: CASRRDRTDSIYF. This chain uses TRBV2 with TRBJ1-3, with 7 bases fitting TRBD1. The junction had 10 bases not matched to a gene; V was cut back by 6 bases and J by 11 bases. The CDR3 loop spans 13 amino acids. The germline V gene encodes CDR1 SNHLY and CDR2 FYNNEI.

V is TRBV5-6 and J is TRBJ1-1; D is possibly TRBD1 (6 bases). V gave up 4 bases and J gave up 6 bases, with 13 bases separating them. The V gene's germline CDR1 is SGHDT and CDR2 YYEEEE. The length of the CDR3 is 13 residues. The CDR3 DNA reads TGTGCCAGCAGCATATACAGGGTCGCTGAAGCTTTCTTT. It encodes CASSIYRVAEAFF. Full variable domain (missing parts from reference TRBV5-6 and TRBJ1-1): DAGVTQSPTHLIKTRGQQVTLRCSPKSGHDTVSWYQQALGQGPQFIFQYYEEEERQRGNFPDRFSGHQFPNYSSELNVNALLLGDSALYLCASSIYRVAEAFFGQGTRLTVV.

The V and J genes are TRBV10-3 and TRBJ1-1; possible D gene TRBD1, 6 bases. The length of the CDR3 is 14 residues. Per the germline V gene, CDR1 is ENHRY and CDR2 is SYGVKD. V lost 5 bases and J 4 bases, leaving 14 bases between the germline ends. CDR3: CAISLGGAVTEAFF. The CDR3, as DNA: TGTGCCATCAGTCTGGGGGGGGCCGTCACTGAAGCTTTCTTT.

The chain joins TRBV19 to TRBJ1-5; perhaps TRBD1 as D (5 bases). The CDR3 consists of 15 residues. Germline V gene sequence: CDR1 LNHDA, CDR2 SQIVND (reference sequence). Trimming took 7 bases from V and 4 from J, leaving 17 bases between them. The CDR3 DNA follows: TGTGCCAGTACCCCGGCGGGGACCACAAATCAGCCCCAGCATTTT. Its protein product is CASTPAGTTNQPQHF.

The rearrangement uses TRBV6-6 and TRBJ1-3; no clear D. The CDR3 sequence is 16 residues long. V was clipped by 6 bases and J by 0 bases, with 15 bases between them. Looked up from germline, CDR1 is MNHNY and CDR2 is SVGAGI (reference sequence). The CDR3 DNA reads as TGTGCCAGCAGAAGCTCGGAGACCCTCTCTGGAAACACCATATATTTT. Translation: CASRSSETLSGNTIYF.

The chain carries TRBV7-2 and TRBJ2-3, with D possibly being TRBD1 (6 bases). The CDR3 loop spans 15 amino acids. The V end lost 0 bases, the J end lost 1 base, and 8 bases lay between the germline ends. Looked up from germline, CDR1 is SGHTA and CDR2 is FQGNSA. The CDR3 DNA sequence: TGTGCCAGCAGCTTAGCGGGGGCGCGCACAGATACGCAGTATTTT. Protein: CASSLAGARTDTQYF.

The V and J genes are TRBV4-2 and TRBJ2-3; 7 bases fit TRBD1. V gave up 2 bases and J gave up 1 base; unmatched junction bases: 3. The CDR3 is 15 residues long. Germline assignment: CDR1 LGHNA and CDR2 YNFKEQ. The CDR3 here is CASSQNQGGTDTQYF. CDR3 nucleotide sequence: TGTGCCAGCAGCCAAAATCAGGGGGGCACAGATACGCAGTATTTT.

The rearrangement uses TRBV11-2 and TRBJ2-7, with 8 positions matching TRBD2. CDR3 size: 15 residues. CDR1 and CDR2 from the germline V gene are SGHAT and FQNNGV. The trim removed 5 bases at V and 2 bases at J, leaving 8 bases unmatched. This CDR3 reads CASSLTGGSTYEQYF. In DNA, the CDR3 is TGTGCCAGCAGCCTGACGGGGGGGTCGACCTACGAGCAGTACTTC.

The V gene is TRBV19, the J gene TRBJ2-4, with 8 bases matching TRBD2. This CDR3 has 14 residues. The junction had 6 bases not matched to a gene; V was cut back by 5 bases and J by 6 bases. Germline V gives CDR1 LNHDA, CDR2 SQIVND (reference sequence). The chain's CDR3 is CASSPLLAVNIQYF. CDR3 sequence (DNA): TGTGCCAGTAGTCCTCTACTAGCGGTAAACATTCAGTACTTC.

The rearrangement joins TRBV12-5 to TRBJ2-2, with TRBD2 as a possible D gene (5 bases). V was pared by 4 bases and J by 6 bases, with 9 bases between. Germline values: CDR1 LGHNT, CDR2 FRNRAP. CDR3 length: 13 residues. CDR3 residues: CASGSGKSGELFF. Written as DNA, the CDR3 is TGTGCTAGTGGTTCGGGGAAATCCGGGGAGCTGTTTTTT.

This clone was counted only a few times. This chain uses TRBV5-1 with TRBJ2-3; D remains unclear. CDR3 length: 13 residues. Germline loops: CDR1 SGHRS, CDR2 YFSETQ. Trimming stripped 0 bases from V and 3 bases from J, with 5 bases between. CDR3 amino acids: CASSLAETDTQYF. The DNA for the CDR3 is TGCGCCAGCAGCTTGGCGGAGACAGATACGCAGTATTTT.

This clone was observed a single time. The chain joins TRBV19 to TRBJ2-1, with 10 bases matching TRBD2. The germline V gene has CDR1 LNHDA and CDR2 SQIVND (reference sequence). The CDR3 extends over 16 amino acids. With 5 bases clipped from V and 6 bases from J, the junction kept 10 bases outside the gene matches. The CDR3: CASSLGAGGPSNEQFF. CDR3 DNA: TGTGCCAGTAGTCTCGGAGCGGGGGGGCCTTCCAATGAGCAGTTCTTC.

This clone came up once. The chain links TRBV5-8 to TRBJ2-3, with D possibly being TRBD1 (7 bases). V was shortened by 0 bases and J by 5 bases, with 10 bases between the two germline ends. The length of the CDR3 is 14 residues. CDR1 SGHTS and CDR2 YDEGEE come from the germline V gene. The CDR3 bases are TGTGCCAGCAGCTTGGAGCAGGGGGGAGATACGCAGTATTTT. This encodes CASSLEQGGDTQYF.

CDR3 sequence: CASTPGLVTDTQYF. The CDR3 DNA is TGTGCCAGCACCCCGGGACTAGTGACAGATACGCAGTATTTT. This sequence joins TRBV2 and TRBJ2-3, with 8 bases aligning to TRBD2. Losses at the gene ends were 7 bases for V and 3 bases for J; bases not matched to a gene: 6. The CDR3 contains 14 residues. CDR1 is SNHLY, CDR2 FYNNEI, per germline.

This clone was seen a single time. The rearrangement uses TRBV2 and TRBJ2-4; a weak D match, TRBD1 (5 bases). In germline, CDR1 is SNHLY, CDR2 FYNNEI. Deletions cut 4 bases from V and 0 bases from J, with 10 bases between. The CDR3 is 15 residues long. CDR3 nucleotide sequence: TGTGCCAGCAGTGGACAGACCGTAGCCAAAAACATTCAGTACTTC. This gives the protein CASSGQTVAKNIQYF.

The chain recombines TRBV4-2 with TRBJ2-2; possibly TRBD2 for D (5 bases). There are 13 residues in the CDR3. The germline V gene encodes CDR1 LGHNA and CDR2 YNFKEQ. Deletions cut 4 bases from V and 5 bases from J, with 8 bases between. The CDR3 spells CASSPEDTGELFF. CDR3 sequence (DNA): TGTGCCAGCAGCCCGGAGGATACCGGGGAGCTGTTTTTT.

The chain carries TRBV5-4 and TRBJ1-2; a weak D match, TRBD1 (6 bases). The CDR3 covers 12 residues. V was pared by 7 bases and J by 1 base, with 8 bases between. Germline assignment: CDR1 SGHNT and CDR2 YYREEE (reference sequence). The CDR3 DNA reads as TGTGCCAGCCGGGACAATAACTATGGCTACACCTTC. Its protein product is CASRDNNYGYTF.

The chain carries TRBV14 and TRBJ1-4; the D gene is possibly TRBD1 (6 bases). The CDR3 is 15 amino acids. V lost 0 bases and J lost 7, with 12 bases in between. In germline, CDR1 is SGHDN, CDR2 FVKESK. CDR3 coding DNA: TGTGCCAGCAGCCAAGATATGGGGGCTGGTGAAAAACTGTTTTTT. It yields the protein CASSQDMGAGEKLFF.

The rearrangement uses TRBV7-9 and TRBJ2-5; TRBD2 matches 13 bases. This CDR3 is built from 15 residues. CDR1 is SEHNR and CDR2 is FQNEAQ in the germline V gene (reference sequence). V was clipped by 4 bases and J by 1 base; unmatched bases: 0. In nucleotides, the CDR3 is TGTGCCAGCAGCTGGACTAGCGGGGGCCAAGAGACCCAGTACTTC. This translates into CASSWTSGGQETQYF.

CDR3 residues: CASSQVTASGTGELFF. For the CDR3, the DNA is TGTGCCAGCAGCCAAGTTACGGCTAGCGGCACCGGGGAGCTGTTTTTT. The V gene is TRBV4-2, the J gene TRBJ2-2; 7 nucleotides agree with TRBD2. V trimming: 1 base; J trimming: 4 bases; junction bases outside the gene matches: 6. CDR1 is LGHNA, CDR2 YNFKEQ, per germline. The CDR3 is 16 amino acids.

V usage is TRBV5-1 and J usage is TRBJ2-3, with a possible D match to TRBD2 (6 bases). Looked up from germline, CDR1 is SGHRS and CDR2 is YFSETQ. The CDR3 spans 15 residues. V was cut by 3 bases and J by 2 bases, with 13 bases left in between. The CDR3: CASSWIPGATDTQYF. DNA for the CDR3: TGCGCCAGCAGCTGGATACCGGGAGCCACAGATACGCAGTATTTT.

The rearrangement uses TRBV9 and TRBJ2-2, with D possibly being TRBD2 (5 bases). V lost 0 bases to trimming and J lost 5 bases, with 8 bases between them. The CDR3 extends over 14 amino acids. Germline V gene lookup returns CDR1 SGDLS and CDR2 YYNGEE. CDR3 coding DNA: TGTGCCAGCAGCGTAGTATCGGGAACCGGGGAGCTGTTTTTT. Amino acids: CASSVVSGTGELFF.

The V gene is TRBV7-3, the J gene TRBJ2-3, with 13 bases aligning to TRBD2. Germline CDR1 and CDR2: SGHTA and FQGTGA. V trimming: 5 bases; J trimming: 3 bases; junction bases outside the gene matches: 2. This CDR3 is 15 amino acids long. For the CDR3, the DNA is TGTGCCAGCAGCGTGACTAGCGGGGGGACAGATACGCAGTATTTT. Translating it yields CASSVTSGGTDTQYF.

In its sample, this clone was seen once. The V gene is TRBV5-6, the J gene TRBJ2-3; D might be TRBD2 (6 bases). This CDR3 region has 15 residues. Trimming pared 4 bases from V and 5 bases from J, leaving 17 bases between. Per the germline V gene, CDR1 is SGHDT and CDR2 is YYEEEE. As DNA, the CDR3 is TGTGCCAGCAGCCACCGGGACTCGGCTGGAGATACGCAGTATTTT. Its protein product is CASSHRDSAGDTQYF.

The chain employs TRBV29-1 and TRBJ1-1, with 10 bases fitting TRBD1. The CDR3 is 18 amino acids. CDR1 and CDR2 (germline): SQVTM, ANQGSEA. Germline trimming cut 6 bases from V and 0 bases from J; bases unmatched to any gene: 16. The CDR3 DNA reads as TGCAGCGTAAAAAACTCCAGGGGACAGGGGCGAGTGAACACTGAAGCTTTCTTT. Translation gives CSVKNSRGQGRVNTEAFF.

Remarks on this clone: Other DNA sequences in the sample encode the same CDR3. J is TRBJ1-1 and V is TRBV7-9; 7 bases fit TRBD1. Germline assignment: CDR1 SEHNR and CDR2 FQNEAQ (reference sequence). J was trimmed by 4 bases and V by 5 bases; bases with no gene match: 4. The CDR3 totals 13 residues. In nucleotides, the CDR3 is TGTGCCAGCAGCCTCACAGGGGCCACTGAAGCTTTCTTT. Protein: CASSLTGATEAFF. Drawing the rest from reference TRBV7-9 and TRBJ1-1, the complete variable domain is DTGVSQNPRHKITKRGQNVTFRCDPISEHNRLYWYRQTLGQGPEFLTYFQNEAQLEKSRLLSDRFSAERPKGSFSTLEIQRTEQGDSAMYLCASSLTGATEAFFGQGTRLTVV.

This chain joins TRBV4-2 and TRBJ2-5; 10 bases line up with TRBD2. V shed 0 bases and J 4 bases; nucleotides not matched to a gene: 5. Germline V gene lookup returns CDR1 LGHNA and CDR2 YNFKEQ. There are 16 residues in the CDR3. The CDR3 sequence is CASSQDFSSGGETQYF. In DNA form, the CDR3 reads TGTGCCAGCAGCCAAGATTTTTCTAGCGGGGGAGAGACCCAGTACTTC.